This T cell receptor (beta chain) came from a study of identical twins. CDR3 length equals 15 residues. V gave up 0 bases and J gave up 3 bases, with 9 bases separating them. Germline lookup yields CDR1 SGDLS and CDR2 YYNGEE. This clonotype was detected only a few times. TCRdb called the 5' RACE reads again in MiXCR, with one record for every CDR3 protein. The sample includes 200,000 to 250,000 distinct CDR3 sequences, 5% to 7% of them seen just once. The same data also contributed to another study, on T cells expressing NK-cell markers. That publication notes: What restricted sorting to alpha-beta TCR T cells in several experiments was an anti-gamma-delta TCR antibody. The CD3+CD56-NKG2C+ fraction was also led by these clonotypes in a few donors.

The TCR sequence derives from a woman under 30 in good health. The chain couples TRBV9 to TRBJ2-2, with TRBD2 as a possible D gene (5 bases). The sequenced sample consisted of CD8+ T cells sorted from blood. The CDR3 sequence: CASSVEGSDTGELFF. The DNA for the CDR3 is TGTGCCAGCAGCGTAGAAGGGAGTGACACCGGGGAGCTGTTTTTT.